These 17 T cell receptor beta chains were sequenced from one sample in a study of cytomegalovirus exposure and HLA in healthy donors. TCRdb keeps only in-frame clones here, not all; method: immunoSEQ multiplex PCR. The data contain tens of thousands of clones, roughly 96% of them singletons. The sample was PBMCs. Every receptor here comes from a man between 18 and 29 years old in good health and CMV-seronegative.

The chain combines TRBV10-2 with TRBJ1-2, with 7 bases identical to TRBD1. Unmatched junction bases numbered 10, after V lost 8 bases and J lost 4 bases. The CDR3 has 14 amino acids. CDR1 WSHSY and CDR2 SAAADI come from the germline V gene. CDR3 bases: TGCGCCAGCTCCATGGAAGGGGGCGGCTATGGCTACACCTTC. It specifies CASSMEGGGYGYTF.

The rearrangement uses TRBV15 and TRBJ1-2, with D perhaps matching TRBD1 (5 bases). The V end lost 0 bases, the J end lost 2 bases, and 7 bases lay between the germline ends. This CDR3 has 14 amino acids. Germline V gene lookup returns CDR1 LNHNV and CDR2 YYDKDF (reference sequence). CDR3 sequence reads: CATSRDGGNYGYTF. The CDR3 coding sequence is TGTGCCACCAGCAGAGATGGGGGGAACTATGGCTACACCTTC. The full variable domain, in which reference TRBV15 and TRBJ1-2 provide the parts outside the CDR3, is DAMVIQNPRYQVTQFGKPVTLSCSQTLNHNVMYWYQQKSSQAPKLLFHYYDKDFNNEADTPDNFQSRRPNTSFCFLDIRSPGLGDTAMYLCATSRDGGNYGYTFGSGTRLTVV.

The gene calls are TRBV19 and TRBJ1-4; D might be TRBD1 (5 bases). This CDR3 spans 15 amino acids. Trimming stripped 7 bases from V and 2 bases from J, with 14 bases between. The germline V gene encodes CDR1 LNHDA and CDR2 SQIVND (reference sequence). The CDR3 region is CASTRQGTTNEKLFF. The DNA for the CDR3 is TGTGCCAGTACGCGCCAGGGAACGACTAATGAAAAACTGTTTTTT.

The rearrangement links TRBV9 to TRBJ2-1; the D gene is possibly TRBD2 (5 bases). Trimming removed 4 bases from V and 5 bases from J, with 19 bases in between. Germline CDR1 and CDR2: SGDLS and YYNGEE. The CDR3 totals 16 residues. The CDR3 DNA is TGTGCCAGCAGCTTCTTGAGCGGCAAACTCCACAATGAGCAGTTCTTC. It encodes CASSFLSGKLHNEQFF.

The rearrangement uses TRBV6-5 and TRBJ1-1; D is uncertain. The CDR3 loop spans 14 amino acids. Trimming shortened V by 0 bases and J by 3 bases, and 8 bases separated the two germline ends. The germline V gene has CDR1 MNHEY and CDR2 SVGAGI. This chain's CDR3 is CASSYSGLYTEAFF. In nucleotides, the CDR3 is TGTGCCAGCAGTTACTCCGGGTTATACACTGAAGCTTTCTTT.

The chain joins TRBV11-3 to TRBJ2-1; 7 bases fit TRBD2. The germline V gene encodes CDR1 SGHNT and CDR2 YENEEA. The CDR3 is 14 residues long. The ends lost 5 bases at V and 7 bases at J; junction bases unmatched: 8. The DNA of the CDR3 is TGTGCCAGCAGCCTAGCGGCGGGAGTTAATGAGCAGTTCTTC. Translated, it gives CASSLAAGVNEQFF.

This chain uses TRBV7-2 with TRBJ2-7; TRBD2 matches 8 bases. CDR1 is SGHTA and CDR2 is FQGNSA in the germline V gene. The CDR3 has 15 residues. The trim removed 1 base at V and 1 base at J, leaving 3 bases unmatched. The CDR3 sequence: CASSLDERESYEQYF. The CDR3 DNA sequence: TGTGCCAGCAGCTTAGATGAGCGGGAGTCCTACGAGCAGTACTTC.

The V and J genes are TRBV11-2 and TRBJ1-2; possible D gene TRBD1, 5 bases. The germline V gene has CDR1 SGHAT and CDR2 FQNNGV. V lost 1 base and J lost 7, with 7 bases in between. The CDR3 has 12 amino acids. CDR3 sequence (DNA): TGTGCCAGCAGCTTAGGGGGGGGTGGCTACACCTTC. Residues: CASSLGGGGYTF.

The gene calls are TRBV5-1 and TRBJ2-7; 7 bases line up with TRBD1. V was clipped by 3 bases and J by 3 bases; unmatched bases: 3. This CDR3 region has 13 residues. Germline CDR1 is SGHRS and CDR2 is YFSETQ. The CDR3 protein is CASSSRDSYEQYF. CDR3 in DNA: TGCGCCAGCAGCTCCCGGGACAGCTACGAGCAGTACTTC.

This clone was detected only once. In nucleotides, the CDR3 is TGTGCCAGCAGTCTACAGGGGGACAGGGGACACTATGGCTACACCTTC. Protein product: CASSLQGDRGHYGYTF. This chain connects TRBV6-6 to TRBJ1-2; 10 positions agree with TRBD1. The CDR3 covers 16 residues. Germline V gives CDR1 MNHNY, CDR2 SVGAGI (reference sequence). V lost 5 bases to trimming and J lost 3 bases; unmatched junction nucleotides: 9.

The CDR3 nucleotides read TGTGCCAGCAGTTTAAGGGGGAACTACGAGCAGTACTTC. This translates into CASSLRGNYEQYF. The rearrangement uses TRBV28 and TRBJ2-7; TRBD1 might be the D (6 bases). This CDR3 is 13 amino acids long. V lost 2 bases, J lost 3 bases, and 8 bases lay in between. In germline, CDR1 is MDHEN, CDR2 SYDVKM.

This CDR3 is CASSLSPSRGEGGKLFF. The CDR3 region has the DNA TGTGCCAGCAGTTTATCCCCCTCTAGAGGGGAAGGAGGGAAACTGTTTTTT. The chain is built from TRBV27 and TRBJ1-4, with D maybe TRBD1 (5 bases). Germline CDR1 reads MNHEY; CDR2 reads SMNVEV (reference sequence). The CDR3 covers 17 residues. Trimming removed 0 bases at V and 11 bases at J, with 22 bases between.

This chain joins TRBV2 and TRBJ2-2, with no clear D. Germline CDR1 is SNHLY and CDR2 is FYNNEI. CDR3 size: 14 residues. Trimming took 7 bases from V and 4 from J, leaving 13 bases between them. Written as DNA, the CDR3 is TGTGCCAGCACCTATTCCCCGAGCACCGGGGAGCTGTTTTTT. Protein: CASTYSPSTGELFF.

The chain combines TRBV5-6 with TRBJ1-1; 7 positions match TRBD1. The CDR3 runs 13 residues. Germline CDR1 SGHDT, CDR2 YYEEEE. Losses at the gene ends were 4 bases for V and 6 bases for J; bases not matched to a gene: 6. Here the CDR3 DNA reads TGTGCCAGCAGCGGAACAGGGGCCGCTGAAGCTTTCTTT. Translation: CASSGTGAAEAFF.

The chain combines TRBV4-1 with TRBJ1-4, with 11 bases identical to TRBD1. The V and J ends lost 4 bases and 4 bases, in that order; junction bases with no gene match: 8. The length of the CDR3 is 17 residues. CDR1 and CDR2 (germline): MGHRA, YSYEKL. Written as DNA, the CDR3 is TGCGCCAGCAGCCGAACGGACAGGGGGCTTAATAATGAAAAACTGTTTTTT. Translating gives CASSRTDRGLNNEKLFF.

V is TRBV11-1 and J is TRBJ2-5; 10 nucleotides agree with TRBD2. This CDR3 spans 15 amino acids. The V gene end was trimmed by 4 bases and the J gene end by 3 bases; junction bases not matched to a gene: 5. Germline CDR1 is SGHAT and CDR2 is FQDESV (reference sequence). The CDR3 coding sequence is TGTGCCAGCAGCTCGTGGACTAGCGGAAAAGAGACCCAGTACTTC. Amino acids: CASSSWTSGKETQYF.

V gene TRBV6-5 combines with J gene TRBJ1-1, with D possibly being TRBD1 (6 bases). CDR1 is MNHEY and CDR2 is SVGAGI in the germline V gene. This CDR3 has 15 residues. V gave up 4 bases and J gave up 0 bases, with 12 bases separating them. The CDR3 sequence: CASSSSGTMNTEAFF. The CDR3 DNA follows: TGTGCCAGCAGTTCCTCCGGGACAATGAACACTGAAGCTTTCTTT.